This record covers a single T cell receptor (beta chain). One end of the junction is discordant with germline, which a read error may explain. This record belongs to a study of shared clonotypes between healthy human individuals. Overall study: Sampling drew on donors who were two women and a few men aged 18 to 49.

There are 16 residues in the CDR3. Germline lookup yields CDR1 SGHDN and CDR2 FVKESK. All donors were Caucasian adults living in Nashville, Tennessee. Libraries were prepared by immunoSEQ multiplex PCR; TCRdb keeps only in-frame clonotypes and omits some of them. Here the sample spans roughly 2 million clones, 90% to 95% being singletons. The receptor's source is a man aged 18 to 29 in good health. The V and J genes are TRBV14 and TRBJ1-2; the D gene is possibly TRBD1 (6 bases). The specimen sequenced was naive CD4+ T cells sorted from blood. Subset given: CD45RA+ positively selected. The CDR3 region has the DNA TGTGCCAGCAGCCTCCTGGGGGCCGTGGTTAACGATGGCTACACCTTC. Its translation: CASSLLGAVVNDGYTF.